This T cell receptor beta chain originates from a study of T-cell memory formation after mild COVID-19. This CDR3 region has 14 residues. Deletions cut 5 bases from V and 4 bases from J, with 13 bases between. CDR1 is KGHSH and CDR2 is LQKENI in the germline V gene. One entry per CDR3 protein results from TCRdb running MiXCR on the 5' RACE reads. The sample lists roughly 300,000 distinct CDR3 sequences; approximately 8% were seen once. In its sample, this clonotype was seen a few times. Input material: PBMCs or a T cell subset sorted from them (not recorded which). The clonotype originates from a man aged 18 to 35 who had mild COVID-19 (a few samples of this study predate the infection). Cell type and time point are not known. The chain joins TRBV18 to TRBJ2-3; D is perhaps TRBD1 (5 bases). CDR3 in DNA: TGTGCCAGCTCAACCCCAGGGATCCCAGATACGCAGTATTTT. Protein sequence: CASSTPGIPDTQYF.